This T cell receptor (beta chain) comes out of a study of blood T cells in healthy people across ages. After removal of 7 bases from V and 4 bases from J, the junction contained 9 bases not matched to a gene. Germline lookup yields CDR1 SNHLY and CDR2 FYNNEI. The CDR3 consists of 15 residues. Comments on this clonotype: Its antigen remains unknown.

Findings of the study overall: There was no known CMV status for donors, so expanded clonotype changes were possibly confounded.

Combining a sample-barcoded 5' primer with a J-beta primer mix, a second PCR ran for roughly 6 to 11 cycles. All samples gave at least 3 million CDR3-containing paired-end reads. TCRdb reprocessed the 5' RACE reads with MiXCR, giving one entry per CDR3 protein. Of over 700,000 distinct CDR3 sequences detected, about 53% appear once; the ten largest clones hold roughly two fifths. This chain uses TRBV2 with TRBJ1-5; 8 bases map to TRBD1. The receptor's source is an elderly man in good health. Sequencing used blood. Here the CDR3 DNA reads TGTGCCAGCATCGGAGACAGGGGAGTGAATCAGCCCCAGCATTTT. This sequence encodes CASIGDRGVNQPQHF. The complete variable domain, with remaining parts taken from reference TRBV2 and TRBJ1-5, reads EPEVTQTPSHQVTQMGQEVILRCVPISNHLYFYWYRQILGQKVEFLVSFYNNEISEKSEIFDDQFSVERPDGSNFTLKIRSTKLEDSAMYFCASIGDRGVNQPQHFGDGTRLSIL.